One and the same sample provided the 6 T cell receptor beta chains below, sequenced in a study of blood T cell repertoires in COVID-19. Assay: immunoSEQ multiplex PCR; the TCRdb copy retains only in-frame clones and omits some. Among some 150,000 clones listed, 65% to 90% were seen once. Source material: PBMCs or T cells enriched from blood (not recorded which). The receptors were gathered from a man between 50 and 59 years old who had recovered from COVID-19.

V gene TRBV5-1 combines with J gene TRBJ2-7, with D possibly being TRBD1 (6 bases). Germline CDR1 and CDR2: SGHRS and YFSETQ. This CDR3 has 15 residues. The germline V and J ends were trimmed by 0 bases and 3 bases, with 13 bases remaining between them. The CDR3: CASSLGTDTFYEQYF. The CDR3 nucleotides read TGCGCCAGCAGCTTGGGGACAGATACTTTCTACGAGCAGTACTTC.

The CDR3 nucleotides read TGTGCCAGCACCCGACAGGGAGGAATATATGGCTACACCTTC. This encodes CASTRQGGIYGYTF. The chain recombines TRBV5-6 with TRBJ1-2, with 7 bases fitting TRBD1. V lost 6 bases and J lost 5; bases outside the gene matches: 10. The CDR3 contains 14 residues. Per germline, CDR1 SGHDT and CDR2 YYEEEE.

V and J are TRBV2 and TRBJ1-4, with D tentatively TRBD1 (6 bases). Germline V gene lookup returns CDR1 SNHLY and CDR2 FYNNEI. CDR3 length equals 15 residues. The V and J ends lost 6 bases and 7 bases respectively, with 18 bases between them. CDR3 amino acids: CASSALLGAFEKLFF. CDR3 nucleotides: TGTGCCAGCAGCGCCCTTTTGGGGGCTTTTGAAAAACTGTTTTTT.

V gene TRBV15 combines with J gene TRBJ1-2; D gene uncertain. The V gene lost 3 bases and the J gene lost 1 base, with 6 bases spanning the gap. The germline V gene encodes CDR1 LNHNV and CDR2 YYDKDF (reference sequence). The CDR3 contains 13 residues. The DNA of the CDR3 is TGTGCCACCAGCAGTACACATAACTATGGCTACACCTTC. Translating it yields CATSSTHNYGYTF.

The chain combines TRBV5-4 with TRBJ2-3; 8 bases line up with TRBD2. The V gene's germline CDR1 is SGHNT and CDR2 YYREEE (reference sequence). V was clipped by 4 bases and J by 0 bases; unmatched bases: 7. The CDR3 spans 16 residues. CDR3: CASSPAGTRSTDTQYF. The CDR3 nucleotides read TGTGCCAGCAGCCCAGCCGGGACTAGGAGCACAGATACGCAGTATTTT.

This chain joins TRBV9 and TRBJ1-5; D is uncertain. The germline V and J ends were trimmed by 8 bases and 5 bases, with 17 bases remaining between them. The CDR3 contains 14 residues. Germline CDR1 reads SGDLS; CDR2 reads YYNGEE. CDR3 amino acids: CASGREGNDQPQHF. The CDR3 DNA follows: TGTGCCAGTGGAAGGGAGGGAAATGATCAGCCCCAGCATTTT.